These T cell receptor beta chains were read from a single sample in a study of shared clonotypes between healthy human individuals. Measured with immunoSEQ multiplex PCR; TCRdb has only the in-frame clones, and not every one. The table includes about 680,000 clones, approximately 73% detected once. The sequencing sample was made of memory CD4+ T cells sorted from blood. These receptors were collected from a woman aged 25 to 39 in good health. Both conserved end residues are part of each CDR3. The D gene is left open where the match is weak. For some rows the clone size is stated as once, few or many, or as a class when expanded; others skip it.

d_call	v_call	j_call	clone_size	cdr3_aa	cdr3_nt
.	TRBV27	TRBJ2-5	.	CASSWDVGETQYF	TGTGCCAGCAGTTGGGACGTGGGGGAGACCCAGTACTTC
.	TRBV11-2	TRBJ2-7	.	CASSLDQAVVYEQYF	TGTGCCAGCAGCTTAGATCAAGCGGTCGTCTACGAGCAGTACTTC
.	TRBV6-5	TRBJ2-2	once	CASSYPKGTGELFF	TGTGCCAGCAGTTATCCGAAGGGCACCGGGGAGCTGTTTTTT
.	TRBV2	TRBJ1-1	.	CASSEQGSNTEAFF	TGTGCCAGCAGTGAACAGGGATCGAACACTGAAGCTTTCTTT
.	TRBV21-1	TRBJ2-5	.	CASTSGREETQYF	TGTGCCAGCACTTCCGGGAGGGAGGAGACCCAGTACTTC
TRBD1	TRBV18	TRBJ1-1	.	CASSHETGAAFF	TGTGCCAGCTCACATGAGACAGGGGCAGCTTTCTTT
.	TRBV5-1	TRBJ2-5	.	CASSLGHGHPREETQYF	TGCGCCAGCAGCTTGGGTCATGGGCACCCCAGAGAGGAGACCCAGTACTTC
.	TRBV27	TRBJ1-3	.	CASSPTGGNTIYF	TGTGCCAGCAGTCCAACGGGGGGAAACACCATATATTTT
TRBD1	TRBV5-1	TRBJ2-1	.	CASSPRQGGHNEQFF	TGCGCCAGCAGCCCAAGACAGGGGGGCCACAATGAGCAGTTCTTC
.	TRBV2	TRBJ2-7	once	CASTSNYEQYF	TGTGCCAGCACATCTAACTACGAGCAGTACTTC
.	TRBV2	TRBJ2-1	.	CASSYRLDEQFF	TGTGCCAGCAGTTATCGACTCGATGAGCAGTTCTTC
.	TRBV13	TRBJ2-7	.	CASSERQDSYEQYF	TGTGCCAGCAGCGAAAGACAGGACTCCTACGAGCAGTACTTC
.	TRBV28	TRBJ1-5	.	CASSLQVQPQHF	TGTGCCAGCAGTTTACAGGTACAGCCCCAGCATTTT
TRBD2	TRBV7-6	TRBJ2-7	once	CASSVSSGGPYEQYF	TGTGCCAGCAGCGTATCTAGCGGGGGTCCCTACGAGCAGTACTTC
.	TRBV6-6	TRBJ2-6	.	CASSYGGANVLTF	TGTGCCAGCAGTTATGGCGGGGCCAACGTCCTGACTTTC
.	TRBV5-1	TRBJ2-3	.	CASRPEVTTDTQYF	TGCGCCAGCAGACCAGAGGTCACCACAGATACGCAGTATTTT
.	TRBV19	TRBJ1-5	once	CASSKTEDQPQHF	TGTGCCAGTTCAAAAACGGAAGATCAGCCCCAGCATTTT
TRBD1	TRBV28	TRBJ1-5	once	CASSPPGQGRSPTSNQPQHF	TGTGCCAGCAGTCCCCCGGGACAGGGAAGATCACCGACTAGCAATCAGCCCCAGCATTTT
.	TRBV23-1	TRBJ2-5	.	CASSPGEQETQYF	TGCGCCAGCAGTCCCGGCGAGCAAGAGACCCAGTACTTC
.	TRBV19	TRBJ2-7	.	CASSMISAGLSYEQYF	TGTGCCAGTAGTATGATCTCGGCGGGACTGTCCTACGAGCAGTACTTC
TRBD1	TRBV6-1	TRBJ1-1	.	CASRFSQGVNTEAFF	TGTGCCAGCAGGTTTTCTCAGGGGGTGAACACTGAAGCTTTCTTT
.	TRBV15	TRBJ2-5	.	CATSRGSELYQETQYF	TGTGCCACCAGCAGAGGGAGCGAGTTATACCAAGAGACCCAGTACTTC
.	TRBV19	TRBJ2-7	.	CASSMQLAYEQYF	TGTGCCAGTAGTATGCAACTCGCCTACGAGCAGTACTTC
TRBD2	TRBV19	TRBJ2-1	.	CASSIELAGVSEQFF	TGTGCCAGTAGTATAGAACTAGCGGGAGTCAGTGAGCAGTTCTTC
.	TRBV2	TRBJ1-3	.	CASSEEQGYGNTIYF	TGTGCCAGCAGTGAAGAACAGGGCTACGGAAACACCATATATTTT
TRBD1	TRBV2	TRBJ1-5	many	CASSGTGDQPQHF	TGTGCCAGCAGTGGGACAGGGGATCAGCCCCAGCATTTT
.	TRBV28	TRBJ1-1	few	CASSLAFEAFF	TGTGCCAGCAGTTTGGCGTTTGAAGCTTTCTTT
TRBD2	TRBV5-1	TRBJ2-3	many	CASSTTSGRTDTQYF	TGCGCCAGCAGCACGACTAGCGGGAGAACAGATACGCAGTATTTT
TRBD2	TRBV7-3	TRBJ2-7	few	CASSLTGLGREQYF	TGTGCCAGCAGCTTAACCGGACTAGGACGTGAGCAGTACTTC
TRBD1	TRBV25-1	TRBJ2-7	.	CASSEGDRGYEQYF	TGTGCCAGCAGTGAGGGGGACAGGGGGTACGAGCAGTACTTC
TRBD2	TRBV7-6	TRBJ2-5	once	CAGTSAGGRETQYF	TGTGCCGGGACTAGCGCCGGGGGGCGGGAGACCCAGTACTTC